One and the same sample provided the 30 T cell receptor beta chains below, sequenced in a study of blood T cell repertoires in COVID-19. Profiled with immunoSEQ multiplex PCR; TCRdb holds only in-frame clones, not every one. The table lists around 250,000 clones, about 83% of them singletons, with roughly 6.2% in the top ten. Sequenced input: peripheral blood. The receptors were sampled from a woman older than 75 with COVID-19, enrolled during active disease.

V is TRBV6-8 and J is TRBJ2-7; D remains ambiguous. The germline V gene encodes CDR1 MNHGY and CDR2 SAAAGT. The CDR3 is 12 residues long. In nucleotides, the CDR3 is TGTGCATCCATTCTAAGCTCCTACGAGCAGTACGTC. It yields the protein CASILSSYEQYV.

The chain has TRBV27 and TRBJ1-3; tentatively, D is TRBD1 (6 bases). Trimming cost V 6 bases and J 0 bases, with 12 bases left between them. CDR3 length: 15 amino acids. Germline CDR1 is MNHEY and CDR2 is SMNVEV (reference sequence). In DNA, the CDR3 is TGTGCCAGCAGAAAGACAGGAAACTCTGGAAACACCATATATTTT. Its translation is CASRKTGNSGNTIYF.

The CDR3 reads CASSTGGINTEAFF. Written as DNA, the CDR3 is TGTGCCAGCAGCACAGGGGGTATTAACACTGAAGCTTTCTTT. The chain recombines TRBV7-2 with TRBJ1-1; 8 bases match TRBD1. Germline values: CDR1 SGHTA, CDR2 FQGNSA. The length of the CDR3 is 14 residues. The V gene end was trimmed by 5 bases and the J gene end by 2 bases; junction bases not matched to a gene: 4.

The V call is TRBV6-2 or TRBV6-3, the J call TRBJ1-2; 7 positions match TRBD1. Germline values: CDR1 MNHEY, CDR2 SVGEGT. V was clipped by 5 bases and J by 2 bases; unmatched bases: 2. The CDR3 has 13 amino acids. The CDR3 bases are TGTGCCAGCAGTACGGGACAGAACTATGGCTACACCTTC. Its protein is CASSTGQNYGYTF.

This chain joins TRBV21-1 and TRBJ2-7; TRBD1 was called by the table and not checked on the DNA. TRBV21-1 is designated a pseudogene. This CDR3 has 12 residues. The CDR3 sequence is CATSVQGHEQYF. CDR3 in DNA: TGTGCCACCTCGGTGCAGGGTCACGAGCAGTACTTC.

The CDR3 DNA reads TGTGCCAGCAGCTCGGGACAGGGAAACGTTAACACTGAAGCTTTCTTT. Protein: CASSSGQGNVNTEAFF. The rearrangement uses TRBV5-4 and TRBJ1-1; 9 nucleotides match TRBD1. Germline CDR1 reads SGHNT; CDR2 reads YYREEE (reference sequence). CDR3 size: 16 residues. The J segment lost 2 bases and the V segment lost 3 bases, leaving 8 bases of the junction unmatched.

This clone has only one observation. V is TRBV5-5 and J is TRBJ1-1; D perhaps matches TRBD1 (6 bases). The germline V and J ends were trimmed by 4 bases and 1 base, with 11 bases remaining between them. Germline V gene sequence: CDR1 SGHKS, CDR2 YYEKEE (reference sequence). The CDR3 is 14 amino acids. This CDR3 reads CASSTGTPNTEAFF. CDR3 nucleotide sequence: TGTGCCAGCAGCACCGGGACACCGAACACTGAAGCTTTCTTT.

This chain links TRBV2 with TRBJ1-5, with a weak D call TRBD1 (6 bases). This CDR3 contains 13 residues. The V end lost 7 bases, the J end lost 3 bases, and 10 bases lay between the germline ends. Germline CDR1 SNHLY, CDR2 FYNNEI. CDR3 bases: TGTGCCAGCATCGACAGGATCAATCAGCCCCAGCATTTT. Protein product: CASIDRINQPQHF.

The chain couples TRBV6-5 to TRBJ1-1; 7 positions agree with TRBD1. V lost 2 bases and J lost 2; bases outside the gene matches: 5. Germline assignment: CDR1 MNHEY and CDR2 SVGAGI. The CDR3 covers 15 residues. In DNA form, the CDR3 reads TGTGCCAGCAGTTACGAGGGGACAGCCAACACTGAAGCTTTCTTT. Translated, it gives CASSYEGTANTEAFF.

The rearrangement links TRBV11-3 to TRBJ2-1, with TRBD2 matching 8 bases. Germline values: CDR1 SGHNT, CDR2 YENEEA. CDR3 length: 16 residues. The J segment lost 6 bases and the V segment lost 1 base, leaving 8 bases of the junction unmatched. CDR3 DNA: TGTGCCAGCAGCTTAGCCCGGGGGGGCCGTTTCAATGAGCAGTTCTTC. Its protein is CASSLARGGRFNEQFF. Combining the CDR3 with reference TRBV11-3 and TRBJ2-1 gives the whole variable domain EAGVVQSPRYKIIEKKQPVAFWCNPISGHNTLYWYLQNLGQGPELLIRYENEEAVDDSQLPKDRFSAERLKGVDSTLKIQPAELGDSAVYLCASSLARGGRFNEQFFGPGTRLTVL.

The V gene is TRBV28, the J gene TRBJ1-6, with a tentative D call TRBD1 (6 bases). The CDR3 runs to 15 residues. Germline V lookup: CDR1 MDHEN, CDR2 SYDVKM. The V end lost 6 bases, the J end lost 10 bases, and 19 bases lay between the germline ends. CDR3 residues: CASSPGQVRGSPLHF. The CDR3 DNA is TGTGCCAGCAGCCCGGGACAAGTTCGAGGCTCACCCCTCCACTTT.

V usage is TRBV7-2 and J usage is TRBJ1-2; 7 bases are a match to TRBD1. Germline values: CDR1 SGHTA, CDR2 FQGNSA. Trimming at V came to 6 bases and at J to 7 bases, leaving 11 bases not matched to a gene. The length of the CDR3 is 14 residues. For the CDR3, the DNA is TGTGCCAGCAGTCCTACAGGGGTGGGGGTTGGCTACACCTTC. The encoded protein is CASSPTGVGVGYTF.

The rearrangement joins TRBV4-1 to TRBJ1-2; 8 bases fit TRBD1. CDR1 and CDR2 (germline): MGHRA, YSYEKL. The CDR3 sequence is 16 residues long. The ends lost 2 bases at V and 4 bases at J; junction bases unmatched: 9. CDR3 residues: CASSQPDRVRAYGYTF. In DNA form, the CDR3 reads TGCGCCAGCAGCCAACCGGACAGGGTACGCGCCTATGGCTACACCTTC.

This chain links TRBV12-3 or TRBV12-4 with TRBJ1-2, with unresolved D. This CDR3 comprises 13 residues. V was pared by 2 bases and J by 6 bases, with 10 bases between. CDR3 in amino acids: CASSLSPRDGYTF. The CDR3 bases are TGTGCCAGCAGTTTATCCCCCCGCGATGGCTACACCTTC.

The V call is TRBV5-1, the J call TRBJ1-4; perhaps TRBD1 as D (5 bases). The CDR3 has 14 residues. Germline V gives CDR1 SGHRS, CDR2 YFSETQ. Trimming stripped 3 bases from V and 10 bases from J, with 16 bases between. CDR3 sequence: CASSSTDSFGKLFF. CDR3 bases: TGCGCCAGCAGCTCGACAGACTCTTTTGGAAAACTGTTTTTT. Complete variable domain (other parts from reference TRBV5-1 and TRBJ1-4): KAGVTQTPRYLIKTRGQQVTLSCSPISGHRSVSWYQQTPGQGLQFLFEYFSETQRNKGNFPGRFSGRQFSNSRSEMNVSTLELGDSALYLCASSSTDSFGKLFFGSGTQLSVL.

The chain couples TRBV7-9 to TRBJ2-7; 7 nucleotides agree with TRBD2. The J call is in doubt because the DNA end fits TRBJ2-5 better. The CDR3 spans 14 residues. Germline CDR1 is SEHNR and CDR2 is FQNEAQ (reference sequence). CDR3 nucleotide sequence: TGTGCCAGCAGCTTAATGCGGGGGACGGAGACCCAGTACTTC. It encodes CASSLMRGTETQYF.

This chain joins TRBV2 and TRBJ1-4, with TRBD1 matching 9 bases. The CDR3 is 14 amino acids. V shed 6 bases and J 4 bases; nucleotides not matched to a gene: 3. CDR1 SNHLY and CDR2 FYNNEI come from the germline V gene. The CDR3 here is CASSRTGVNEKLFF. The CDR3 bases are TGTGCCAGCAGCCGGACAGGGGTTAATGAAAAACTGTTTTTT.

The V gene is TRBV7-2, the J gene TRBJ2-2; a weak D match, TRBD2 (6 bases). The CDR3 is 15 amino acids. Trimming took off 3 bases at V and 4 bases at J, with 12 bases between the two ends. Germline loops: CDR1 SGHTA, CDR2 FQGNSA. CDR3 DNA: TGTGCCAGCAGCTTCGCGGCGGGGCTCACCGGGGAGCTGTTTTTT. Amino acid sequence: CASSFAAGLTGELFF.

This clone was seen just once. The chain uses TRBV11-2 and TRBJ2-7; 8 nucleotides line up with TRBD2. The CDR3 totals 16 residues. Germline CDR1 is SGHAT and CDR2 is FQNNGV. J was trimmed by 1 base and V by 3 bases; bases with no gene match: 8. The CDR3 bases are TGTGCCAGCAGCTTGGGCACGGGACTAGTGTCCTACGAGCAGTACGTC. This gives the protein CASSLGTGLVSYEQYV.

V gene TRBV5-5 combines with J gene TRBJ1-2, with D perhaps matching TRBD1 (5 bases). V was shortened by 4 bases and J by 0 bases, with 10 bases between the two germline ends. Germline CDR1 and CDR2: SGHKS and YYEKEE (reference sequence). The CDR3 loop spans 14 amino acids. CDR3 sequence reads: CASSPGPSNYGYTF. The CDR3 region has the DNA TGTGCCAGCAGCCCAGGGCCTTCTAACTATGGCTACACCTTC.

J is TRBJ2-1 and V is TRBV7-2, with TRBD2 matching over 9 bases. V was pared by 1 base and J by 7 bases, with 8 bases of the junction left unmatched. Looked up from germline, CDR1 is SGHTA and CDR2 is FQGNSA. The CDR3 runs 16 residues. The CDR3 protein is CASSLVSGGGANEQFF. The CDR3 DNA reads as TGTGCCAGCAGCTTAGTTTCTGGCGGGGGGGCGAATGAGCAGTTCTTC.

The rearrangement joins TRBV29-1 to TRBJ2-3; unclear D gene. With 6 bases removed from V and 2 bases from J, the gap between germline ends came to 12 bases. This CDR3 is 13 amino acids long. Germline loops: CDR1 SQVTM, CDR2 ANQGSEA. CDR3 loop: CSVTDGYTDTQYF. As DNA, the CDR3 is TGCAGCGTCACAGACGGATACACAGATACGCAGTATTTT.

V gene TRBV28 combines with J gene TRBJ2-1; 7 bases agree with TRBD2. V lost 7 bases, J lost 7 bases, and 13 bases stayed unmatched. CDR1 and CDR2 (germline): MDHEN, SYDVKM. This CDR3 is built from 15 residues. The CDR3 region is CASTHSPGGRNEQFF. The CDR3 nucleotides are TGTGCCAGCACCCACTCTCCGGGGGGTAGAAATGAGCAGTTCTTC.

The DNA for the CDR3 is TGTGCCAGCAGCGTACAGGGCAATCAGGATACGCAGTATTTT. Protein product: CASSVQGNQDTQYF. The rearrangement links TRBV9 to TRBJ2-3; D is possibly TRBD1 (5 bases). This CDR3 has 14 residues. Trimming shortened V by 1 base and J by 6 bases, and 12 bases separated the two germline ends. Per germline, CDR1 SGDLS and CDR2 YYNGEE.

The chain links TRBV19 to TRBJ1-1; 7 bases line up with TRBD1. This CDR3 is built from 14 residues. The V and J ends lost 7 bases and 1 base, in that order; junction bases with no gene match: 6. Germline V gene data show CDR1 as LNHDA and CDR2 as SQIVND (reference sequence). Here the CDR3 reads CASTTGVGNTEAFF. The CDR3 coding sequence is TGTGCCAGTACAACAGGGGTCGGGAACACTGAAGCTTTCTTT.

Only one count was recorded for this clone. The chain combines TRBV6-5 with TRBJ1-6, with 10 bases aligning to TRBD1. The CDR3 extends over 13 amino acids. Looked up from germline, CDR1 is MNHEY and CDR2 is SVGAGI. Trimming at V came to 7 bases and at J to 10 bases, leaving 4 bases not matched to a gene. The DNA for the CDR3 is TGTGCCAGCACCGGACAGGGGGGCTCACCCCTCCACTTT. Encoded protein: CASTGQGGSPLHF.

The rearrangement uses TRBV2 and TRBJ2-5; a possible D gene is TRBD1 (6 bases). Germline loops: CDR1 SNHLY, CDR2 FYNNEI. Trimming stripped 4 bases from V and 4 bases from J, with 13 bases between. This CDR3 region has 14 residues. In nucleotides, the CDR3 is TGTGCCAGCAGTGTTCAGGGGCAGGGAGAGACCCAGTACTTC. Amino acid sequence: CASSVQGQGETQYF.

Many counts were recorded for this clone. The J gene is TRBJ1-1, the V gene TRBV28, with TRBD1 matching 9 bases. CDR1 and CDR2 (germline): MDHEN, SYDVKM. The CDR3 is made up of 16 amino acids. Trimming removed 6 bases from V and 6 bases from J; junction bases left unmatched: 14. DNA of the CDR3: TGTGCCAGCAGCCGAAGACAGGGGGTTGTAGTCGCTGAAGCTTTCTTT. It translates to CASSRRQGVVVAEAFF.

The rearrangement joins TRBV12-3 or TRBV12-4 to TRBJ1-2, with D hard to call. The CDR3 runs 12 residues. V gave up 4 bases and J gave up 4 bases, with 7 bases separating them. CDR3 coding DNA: TGTGCCAGCAGTTCTCACGGCTATGGCTACACCTTC. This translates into CASSSHGYGYTF.

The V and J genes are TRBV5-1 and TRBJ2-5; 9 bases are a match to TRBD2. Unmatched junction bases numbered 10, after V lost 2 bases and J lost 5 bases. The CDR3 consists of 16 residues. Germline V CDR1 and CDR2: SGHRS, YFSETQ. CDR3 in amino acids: CASSLGKAGGGETQYF. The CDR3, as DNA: TGCGCCAGCAGCTTAGGAAAAGCGGGGGGCGGGGAGACCCAGTACTTC.